The present T cell receptor (beta chain) was sequenced within a study of control samples from healthy donors and cancer patients. Sequenced by immunoSEQ multiplex PCR; TCRdb stores in-frame clones only, minus some. Of 100,000 to 150,000 clones in the sample, roughly 92% are singletons; the top ten hold approximately 0.57%. The CDR3 totals 16 residues. The J segment lost 6 bases and the V segment lost 4 bases, leaving 13 bases of the junction unmatched. CDR1 PRHDT and CDR2 FYEKMQ come from the germline V gene (reference sequence). The sample taken for sequencing was PBMCs. This receptor was identified in an elderly man with head and neck cancer. The genes are TRBV13 and TRBJ1-1; 8 bases agree with TRBD1. The CDR3 reads CASSSSPQSRGPEAFF. The DNA of the CDR3 is TGTGCCAGCAGCTCAAGCCCCCAGAGCAGGGGGCCTGAAGCTTTCTTT.